What follows describes a single T cell receptor (beta chain). The target antigen is unknown. Time point specified: sample taken at primary tumor resection. Whole RNA came from tumor, nontumor lung or frozen PBMC and was sequenced without being sorted. These data belong to a study of spatial heterogeneity in lung cancer. Broader study findings: In blood, ubiquitous expanded tumor TCRs appeared more at resection than follow-up.

Individual TCR cDNA molecules each bore their own unique molecular identifier. TCRdb used MiXCR to reprocess the 5' RACE reads, holding one entry per CDR3 protein. The table includes about 50,000 distinct CDR3 sequences, about 7.6% detected once. There are 15 residues in the CDR3. Trimming cost V 5 bases and J 5 bases, with 17 bases left between them. Germline V lookup: CDR1 SGHNT, CDR2 YYREEE (reference sequence). The chain carries TRBV5-4 and TRBJ2-4; D gene ambiguous. The material was PBMCs, obtained at surgery. This receptor was identified in a female donor with early-stage non-small cell lung cancer. The CDR3 loop reads CASSSGPSPENIQYF. The DNA for the CDR3 is TGTGCCAGCAGTTCCGGGCCCTCTCCGGAAAACATTCAGTACTTC. Full variable domain (missing parts from reference TRBV5-4 and TRBJ2-4): ETGVTQSPTHLIKTRGQQVTLRCSSQSGHNTVSWYQQALGQGPQFIFQYYREEENGRGNFPPRFSGLQFPNYSSELNVNALELDDSALYLCASSSGPSPENIQYFGAGTRLSVL.